This T cell receptor (beta chain) was recorded in a study of shared T cell receptors in the human thymus. The method was immunoSEQ multiplex PCR; TCRdb's version includes in-frame clones alone and lacks a portion of them. Among about 380,000 clones listed, approximately 95% were seen once. The sample was thymocytes. The origin of this receptor is a human donor.

The chain's CDR3 is CAWSSPGTGDCTDTQYF. The CDR3 DNA follows: TGTGCCTGGAGTTCACCGGGGACAGGGGACTGCACAGATACGCAGTATTTT. V and J are TRBV30 and TRBJ2-3; 10 bases line up with TRBD1. Germline CDR1 GTSNPN, CDR2 SVGIG (reference sequence). Trimming at V came to 2 bases and at J to 1 base, leaving 9 bases not matched to a gene. The CDR3 totals 17 residues.